This is a list of T cell receptor beta chains from one sample in a study of breast tumors, draining lymph nodes, adjacent tissues. From the multiplex PCR reads, TCRdb called clonotypes with MiXCR, one entry per CDR3 protein. The data show approximately 120,000 distinct CDR3 sequences, 21% seen once. The sequencing sample was made of axillary lymph node tissue. These receptors were obtained from a female donor with breast cancer. Some clones in this sample may be carry-over from other donors' samples. The CDR3 runs from the conserved cysteine through the conserved F or W. The D gene is left open where the match is weak. Size values are once, few and many counts, or a class for expanded clones, and some rows have none.

j_gene	d_gene	abundance	v_gene	CDR3nt	CDR3aa
TRBJ2-7	-	many	TRBV5-4	TGTGCCAGCAGCCCGGGACTTGCCTACGAGCAGTACTTC	CASSPGLAYEQYF
TRBJ2-2	-	many	TRBV27	TGTGCCAGCAGAGGGGCCGCCGGGGAGCTGTTTTTT	CASRGAAGELFF
TRBJ2-3	TRBD2	many	TRBV6-5	TGTGCCAGCAGCAGGGGACTAGCGGGAGGAGGAGATACGCAGTATTTT	CASSRGLAGGGDTQYF
TRBJ2-7	TRBD2	many	TRBV9	TGTGCCAGCAGCGCCGCGGGACTAGGGGACGAGCAGTACTTC	CASSAAGLGDEQYF
TRBJ1-4	TRBD1	many	TRBV30	TGTGCCTGGAGAGGGACAGGGAATGAAAAACTGTTTTTT	CAWRGTGNEKLFF
TRBJ2-5	TRBD1	many	TRBV10-2	TGCGCCAGCAGTGAGGGGACAGGGGGGGAGACCCAGTACTTC	CASSEGTGGETQYF
TRBJ2-7	-	many	TRBV11-3	TGTGCCAGCAGCCCCGGGCCCCTGGGGAGCGAGCAGTACTTC	CASSPGPLGSEQYF
TRBJ2-5	TRBD2	many	TRBV7-9	TGTGCCAGCACCCCCCTTCCACTAGCGGCCCCCGAAGGGACCCAGTACTTC	CASTPLPLAAPEGTQYF
TRBJ2-1	-	many	TRBV20-1	TGCAGTGCTAGAGTCCAGGGTTACTATGAGCAGTTCTTC	CSARVQGYYEQFF
TRBJ1-6	-	once	TRBV28	TGTGTCAGCAGTTTAGGGGGAGTCGGTTCACCCCTCCACTTT	CVSSLGGVGSPLHF
TRBJ1-4	-	many	TRBV7-9	TGTGCCAGCAGCTTAGGGGGGGGCGCATCTAATGAAAAACTGTTTTTT	CASSLGGGASNEKLFF
TRBJ2-3	-	many	TRBV11-2	TGTGCCAGCAGCTCTGTCACAGATACGCAGTATTTT	CASSSVTDTQYF
TRBJ2-3	TRBD2	many	TRBV10-3	TGTGCCATCAGCCTCGTACTAGCGGGCACAGATACGCAGTATTTT	CAISLVLAGTDTQYF
TRBJ1-2	-	many	TRBV19	TGTGCCAGTAGTACCCGGGGGACCTGGGGAGGCTACACCTTC	CASSTRGTWGGYTF
TRBJ2-7	-	many	TRBV6-4	TGTGCCAGCAGTGACAGAGGAGGGATCGGCTCCTACGAGCAGTACTTC	CASSDRGGIGSYEQYF
TRBJ2-1	-	-	TRBV5-1	TGCGCCAGTAGCGTCGGAAGTAGCGCGGACTACAATGAGCAGTTCTTC	CASSVGSSADYNEQFF
TRBJ1-4	-	few	TRBV30	TGTGCCTGGGGCTCCCTGCCGGATGAAAAACTGGTTTTT	CAWGSLPDEKLVF
TRBJ2-1	-	many	TRBV19	TGTGCCAGTAGTACGATGACAACCCGAGGAAATGAGCAGTTCTTC	CASSTMTTRGNEQFF
TRBJ2-1	TRBD2	many	TRBV20-1	TGCAGTGCCAGTGAAGGGACTAGCGGGAGTAAGAATGAGCAGTTCTTC	CSASEGTSGSKNEQFF
TRBJ2-5	-	many	TRBV30	TGTGCCTGGAGTGTTACCGGGACTGAGACCCAGTACTTC	CAWSVTGTETQYF
TRBJ2-1	-	many	TRBV2	TGTGCCAGCAGTGAGTTTGGTGAGCAGTTCTTC	CASSEFGEQFF
TRBJ2-3	-	few	TRBV27	TGTGCCAGCAGCCCAAGGGGGGCAGGCACAGATACGCAGTATTTT	CASSPRGAGTDTQYF
TRBJ1-2	-	many	TRBV20-1	TGCAGTGCCCTCGGCAATGGCTACACCTTC	CSALGNGYTF
TRBJ2-5	-	many	TRBV11-2	TGTGCCACCTTGAGAGGGGAGACCCAGTACTTC	CATLRGETQYF
TRBJ2-3	TRBD2	many	TRBV7-9	TGTGCCAGCAGCCAGCGGGAGGTAGATACGCAGTATTTT	CASSQREVDTQYF
TRBJ2-7	TRBD2	many	TRBV20-1	TGCAGTGCTAGAGAGAGCGGGAGTATCTACGAGCAGTACTTC	CSARESGSIYEQYF
TRBJ2-2	TRBD1	-	TRBV5-1	TGCGCCGGCAGCTTTAGTCCAGGGGGCTCCGGGGAGCTGTTTTTT	CAGSFSPGGSGELFF
TRBJ2-7	-	many	TRBV11-2	TGTGCCAGCAGCTTTACGGGGCCGGGACCTCAGTACTTC	CASSFTGPGPQYF
TRBJ2-2	TRBD2	many	TRBV20-1	TGCAGTGCTAGGCCTACTAGCGGGAGGGGCACCGGGGAGCTGTTTTTT	CSARPTSGRGTGELFF
TRBJ2-7	-	many	TRBV29-1	TGCAGCGTGAGAAGGACAGCATCCTACGAGCAGTACTTC	CSVRRTASYEQYF
TRBJ1-2	TRBD1	-	TRBV28	TGTGCCAGCAGTGTCGACAGGGGGCTCTCCTCGGATGGCTACACCTTC	CASSVDRGLSSDGYTF
TRBJ2-3	-	many	TRBV5-1	TGCGCCAGCAGCTTGGAGGCTTACACTAGCACAGATACGCAGTATTTT	CASSLEAYTSTDTQYF
TRBJ1-2	-	many	TRBV10-1	TGCGCCAGCAGTGAGAGCAGTGACTATGGCTACACCTTC	CASSESSDYGYTF
TRBJ2-2	TRBD2	many	TRBV7-3	TGTGCCAGCAGCTTAGTTCGTAATCTAGCGGGAGGAAGTACCGGGGAGCTGTTTTTT	CASSLVRNLAGGSTGELFF
TRBJ2-1	-	few	TRBV4-1	TGCGCCAGCAGCCAAGGGGCGGCAGGGGGGTACAATGAGCAGTTCTTC	CASSQGAAGGYNEQFF
TRBJ2-1	TRBD2	many	TRBV20-1	TGCAGTGCCCGGACTAGCGGGAGGACGGACGAGCAGTTCTTC	CSARTSGRTDEQFF
TRBJ1-2	TRBD1	many	TRBV11-2	TGTGCCAGCAGCTCGCAGGGGGCGGGGGGCTACACCTTC	CASSSQGAGGYTF
TRBJ2-2	-	many	TRBV27	TGTGCCAGCAGTCTCGAGCTGCTGCCCGGGGAGCTGTTTTTT	CASSLELLPGELFF
TRBJ1-5	-	many	TRBV6-5	TGTGCCAGCAGTTACTCCGGCACCGGGAATCAGCCCCAGCATTTT	CASSYSGTGNQPQHF
TRBJ2-7	TRBD2	many	TRBV6-1	TGTGCCAGCAGTGAAGAGGGACTAGCGGGAGGTCCCTACGAGCAGTACTTC	CASSEEGLAGGPYEQYF
TRBJ2-7	-	many	TRBV11-3	TGTGCCAGCAGCTCCCACCAAGACAACTCCTACGAGCAGTACTTC	CASSSHQDNSYEQYF
TRBJ1-1	-	-	TRBV7-8	TGTGCCGGCTCACGAGGGCCCCTTAGTAATGAAGCTTTCTTT	CAGSRGPLSNEAFF
TRBJ2-1	-	many	TRBV7-3	TGTGCCAGCAGGACTCCGCCCGGGAGTGAGCAGTTCTTC	CASRTPPGSEQFF
TRBJ2-3	TRBD1	many	TRBV19	TGTGCCAGTAGTCCCCCGGGACAGGGTTTAGATACGCAGTATTTT	CASSPPGQGLDTQYF
TRBJ2-6	-	many	TRBV7-9	TGTGCCGATCGCTCTGGGGCCAACGTCCTGACTTTC	CADRSGANVLTF
TRBJ2-7	-	many	TRBV27	TGTGCCAGCAGTCCCTCGACAGGCCTCTCCTACGAGCAGTACTTC	CASSPSTGLSYEQYF
TRBJ2-7	-	many	TRBV28	TGTGCCAGCAGCCAACGCAGCGGGTTTCTGAACTACGAGCAGTACTTC	CASSQRSGFLNYEQYF
TRBJ2-1	-	many	TRBV5-8	TGTGCCAGCAGCCTGGGACCCGGACACAATGAGCAGTTCTTC	CASSLGPGHNEQFF
TRBJ1-3	-	many	TRBV3-1	TGTGCCAGCAGCCGTGACGGAAACACCATATATTTT	CASSRDGNTIYF
TRBJ2-7	TRBD1	few	TRBV4-1	TGCGCCAGCAGCCAAGATCAGTACAGGGGGATCTCCGACGAGCAGTACTTC	CASSQDQYRGISDEQYF
TRBJ1-3	TRBD1	many	TRBV2	TGTGCCATCCCGCCTCTTCCACTGGACAGGGTAGTCTTTTTGGACACCATATATTTT	CAIPPLPLDRVVFLDTIYF